This T cell receptor beta chain came from a study of glioma-infiltrating T cells. In regard to this clonotype: Its matching antigen is unknown.

TCR alpha and beta CDR3 regions were amplified from RNA using iRepertoire nested multiplex PCR. For one-step reverse transcription and amplification, about 90-450 ng of tissue mRNA or PBMC total RNA was used. Using its own MiXCR run on the multiplex PCR reads, TCRdb lists one record per CDR3 protein. The sample has about 410,000 distinct CDR3 sequences, about two fifths seen once. Study findings and constraints: Tissue-blood divergence was below expectation in non-neoplastic patients, above in gliomas. Tissue and blood shared very few CDR3 sequences. A blood CDR3 motif signature was depleted in highly divergent patients.

Trimming removed 8 bases from V and 2 bases from J; junction bases left unmatched: 20. CDR1 and CDR2 (germline): MNHEY, SMNVEV (reference sequence). This CDR3 is built from 18 residues. This clonotype was sampled from a human donor with low-grade glioma or glioblastoma, undergoing nonglioma brain surgery, or in good health (not recorded which). The sequenced material came from glioma tissue, nonneoplastic brain tissue, or PBMCs (not recorded which). V usage is TRBV27 and J usage is TRBJ2-7, with 8 bases lining up with TRBD2. The CDR3 DNA follows: TGTGCCAGCCAATTCTCGGCCCTTGGACTAGCCCCCCCCTACGAGCAGTACTTC. It specifies CASQFSALGLAPPYEQYF.